One and the same sample provided the 20 T cell receptor beta chains below, sequenced in a study of regulatory T cells in long-lasting Graves disease. Combining iRepertoire HTBI primers with Arm-PCR of CDR3 regions, the authors built TCR beta libraries. TCRdb processed the multiplex PCR reads anew with MiXCR; each CDR3 protein has one entry. This sample has about 560,000 distinct CDR3 sequences, with 16% found just once. This sample's time point: newly diagnosed GD, antithyroid drugs for less than 3 months. Construction of the TCR library relied on RNA isolated from PBMCs. The data were also submitted as part of a second study, on T cells in Graves' hyperthyroidism and ophthalmopathy.

Sequencing was performed on peripheral blood mononuclear cells (PBMCs), taken at new diagnosis, from a patient treated with antithyroid drugs. The receptors come from a man between 18 and 29 years old with Graves disease.

This clonotype was recorded at least ten times. This sequence joins TRBV27 and TRBJ2-7; 9 bases map to TRBD1. Germline-derived CDR1 and CDR2 are MNHEY and SMNVEV (reference sequence). V lost 5 bases to trimming and J lost 3 bases; unmatched junction nucleotides: 8. This CDR3 spans 15 amino acids. The CDR3 is CASSPTYRGRYEQYF. The CDR3 nucleotides are TGTGCCAGCAGTCCTACATACAGGGGGCGCTACGAGCAGTACTTC.

This clonotype was seen ten or more times. The V call is TRBV28, the J call TRBJ2-7, with 7 bases identical to TRBD1. This CDR3 is 13 amino acids long. V dropped 6 bases and J dropped 0; count of bases not matched to a gene: 2. Germline V gives CDR1 MDHEN, CDR2 SYDVKM. CDR3 nucleotides: TGTGCCAGCAGGACAGGGATCTCCTACGAGCAGTACTTC. It yields the protein CASRTGISYEQYF.

This clonotype occurred many times. The gene calls are TRBV19 and TRBJ2-1; tentative D call: TRBD1 (6 bases). V was clipped by 8 bases and J by 0 bases, with 17 bases between them. CDR1 LNHDA and CDR2 SQIVND come from the germline V gene (reference sequence). The CDR3 consists of 16 residues. The CDR3 DNA follows: TGTGCCAGTTCCCCGAACAGGGATAGCTCCTACAATGAGCAGTTCTTC. Amino acid sequence: CASSPNRDSSYNEQFF. Looking up the rest from reference TRBV19 and TRBJ2-1 gives the full variable domain: DGGITQSPKYLFRKEGQNVTLSCEQNLNHDAMYWYRQDPGQGLRLIYYSQIVNDFQKGDIAEGYSVSREKKESFPLTVTSAQKNPTAFYLCASSPNRDSSYNEQFFGPGTRLTVL.

This clonotype showed up many times. The V and J genes are TRBV10-3 and TRBJ2-1; weak D call: TRBD1 (5 bases). The CDR3 sequence is 13 residues long. Per germline, CDR1 ENHRY and CDR2 SYGVKD. V shed 2 bases and J shed 3 bases, with 5 bases lying between them. CDR3 loop: CAISETGYNEQFF. CDR3 coding DNA: TGTGCCATCAGTGAGACAGGCTACAATGAGCAGTTCTTC.

This clonotype has just a few counts. CDR3 residues: CASSSPLAGYTDTQYF. DNA of the CDR3: TGTGCCAGCAGCTCACCCTTAGCGGGGTACACAGATACGCAGTATTTT. The gene calls are TRBV7-2 and TRBJ2-3; 8 nucleotides line up with TRBD2. The CDR3 runs 16 residues. CDR1 is SGHTA and CDR2 is FQGNSA in the germline V gene. V shed 4 bases, J shed 2 bases, and the junction held 8 bases outside the gene matches.

This clonotype was seen more than once but under ten times. CDR3 protein: CAISPGAKNIQYF. Written as DNA, the CDR3 is TGTGCCATCTCGCCAGGGGCTAAAAACATTCAGTACTTC. The chain carries TRBV10-3 and TRBJ2-4, with D possibly being TRBD1 (6 bases). Deletions cut 8 bases from V and 4 bases from J, with 12 bases between. The CDR3 runs 13 residues. CDR1 ENHRY and CDR2 SYGVKD come from the germline V gene.

The V and J genes are TRBV20-1 and TRBJ1-4; D is undetermined. Germline CDR1 and CDR2: DFQATT and SNEGSKA (reference sequence). V dropped 5 bases and J dropped 9 bases, with 13 bases sitting between them. There are 12 residues in the CDR3. The CDR3 is CSALDTDQKLFF. The CDR3 DNA follows: TGCAGTGCTTTAGACACAGACCAAAAACTGTTTTTT.

The CDR3, as DNA: TGTGCCAGCAGCTTACCCTGGACTAGCGGGAGTCGATACGAGCAGTACTTC. Protein product: CASSLPWTSGSRYEQYF. The chain links TRBV7-2 to TRBJ2-7, with TRBD2 identical over 13 bases. CDR3 length: 17 residues. In germline, CDR1 is SGHTA, CDR2 FQGNSA. Trimming cost V 2 bases and J 4 bases; bases outside gene matches: 8.

This clonotype was detected many times. In nucleotides, the CDR3 is TGTGCCTGGAGCCAGGGTTTTACTGAAGCTTTCTTT. This codes for CAWSQGFTEAFF. The rearrangement uses TRBV30 and TRBJ1-1; D perhaps matches TRBD1 (5 bases). V dropped 3 bases and J dropped 5 bases, with 10 bases sitting between them. The CDR3 length is 12 residues. CDR1 GTSNPN and CDR2 SVGIG come from the germline V gene (reference sequence).

The chain carries TRBV7-9 and TRBJ2-7; perhaps TRBD2 as D (6 bases). CDR1 is SEHNR, CDR2 FQNEAQ, per germline (reference sequence). This CDR3 region has 16 residues. Between the trimmed V and J ends, which lost 3 bases and 5 bases, there was a span of 20 bases. The CDR3 loop reads CASSFGRDGGYHEQYF. CDR3 in DNA: TGTGCCAGCAGCTTCGGCCGGGACGGGGGTTATCACGAGCAGTACTTC.

In its sample, this clonotype was seen many times. The genes are TRBV28 and TRBJ2-5; no firm D call. Germline CDR1 is MDHEN and CDR2 is SYDVKM. V was pared by 4 bases and J by 9 bases, with 12 bases between. There are 12 residues in the CDR3. The CDR3 sequence is CASSWRTSAQYF. CDR3 coding DNA: TGTGCCAGCAGTTGGCGCACATCGGCCCAGTACTTC.

This clonotype has a handful of counts. V gene TRBV7-3 combines with J gene TRBJ2-2; 9 bases are shared with TRBD1. V was pared by 4 bases and J by 5 bases, with 5 bases of the junction left unmatched. The CDR3 contains 15 residues. Germline loops: CDR1 SGHTA, CDR2 FQGTGA. CDR3 amino acids: CASSSTGTGTGELFF. CDR3 sequence (DNA): TGTGCCAGCAGCTCCACCGGGACAGGGACCGGGGAGCTGTTTTTT.

This clonotype has more than one count but fewer than ten. This chain joins TRBV30 and TRBJ2-2; 8 bases fit TRBD2. The length of the CDR3 is 14 residues. After removal of 5 bases from V and 10 bases from J, the junction contained 12 bases not matched to a gene. Germline CDR1 and CDR2: GTSNPN and SVGIG (reference sequence). The CDR3 protein is CAWHRGLVVEELFF. The CDR3 bases are TGTGCCTGGCATCGGGGACTAGTCGTCGAGGAGCTGTTTTTT.

This clonotype has just a few counts. The V call is TRBV3-1, the J call TRBJ2-5; TRBD1 agrees at 9 bases. Germline V CDR1 and CDR2: LGHDT, YNNKEL (reference sequence). V gave up 1 base and J gave up 2 bases; unmatched junction bases: 2. This CDR3 is 15 amino acids long. CDR3 coding DNA: TGTGCCAGCAGCCAAGGGACAGGGGTACAAGAGACCCAGTACTTC. It translates to CASSQGTGVQETQYF.

At least ten counts were recorded for this clonotype. The chain has TRBV5-7 and TRBJ1-2; D call uncertain. TRBV5-7 is identified as an open reading frame with a role that is uncertain. V was shortened by 0 bases and J by 2 bases, with 11 bases between the two germline ends. The CDR3 has 15 residues. The CDR3 here is CASSLDPGSNYGYTF. The CDR3 nucleotides are TGTGCCAGCAGCTTGGACCCGGGGTCCAACTATGGCTACACCTTC.

The rearrangement links TRBV20-1 to TRBJ1-3, with TRBD1 matching 9 bases. Germline assignment: CDR1 DFQATT and CDR2 SNEGSKA (reference sequence). Germline trimming cut 5 bases from V and 0 bases from J; bases unmatched to any gene: 5. The CDR3 is 15 amino acids. The CDR3 bases are TGCAGTGCTCAAGGGACAGGGATCTCTGGAAACACCATATATTTT. Translated: CSAQGTGISGNTIYF.

The chain couples TRBV6-2 or TRBV6-3 to TRBJ1-3; TRBD1 aligns across 8 bases. The V and J ends lost 5 bases and 0 bases, in that order; junction bases with no gene match: 9. Germline V lookup: CDR1 MNHEY, CDR2 SVGEGT. The CDR3 spans 17 residues. The CDR3 loop is CASSEDWTGTSGNTIYF. Written as DNA, the CDR3 is TGTGCCAGCAGTGAAGATTGGACAGGGACCTCTGGAAACACCATATATTTT.

The gene calls are TRBV13 and TRBJ1-5; possible D gene TRBD1, 6 bases. This CDR3 comprises 15 residues. Germline lookup yields CDR1 PRHDT and CDR2 FYEKMQ (reference sequence). The V end lost 5 bases, the J end lost 2 bases, and 13 bases lay between the germline ends. This CDR3 is CASSQTTGGNQPQHF. DNA of the CDR3: TGTGCCAGCAGCCAAACGACAGGCGGCAATCAGCCCCAGCATTTT.

This clonotype was seen repeatedly, ten times or more. The chain is built from TRBV12-3 or TRBV12-4 and TRBJ2-7; 10 positions agree with TRBD1. The junction had 8 bases not matched to a gene; V was cut back by 6 bases and J by 6 bases. The CDR3 sequence is 14 residues long. The CDR3 loop reads CASRPGQGFSEQYF. The CDR3 region has the DNA TGTGCCAGCAGACCGGGACAGGGGTTTTCCGAGCAGTACTTC.

There are many counts of this clonotype. This chain links TRBV12-5 with TRBJ1-1; D is possibly TRBD1 (5 bases). This CDR3 region has 13 residues. The germline gives CDR1 LGHNT, CDR2 FRNRAP. Trimming pared 6 bases from V and 8 bases from J, leaving 16 bases between. The chain's CDR3 is CASGLSTGAEAFF. Written as DNA, the CDR3 is TGTGCTAGTGGCCTGAGTACCGGGGCGGAAGCTTTCTTT. Complete variable domain (other parts from reference TRBV12-5 and TRBJ1-1): DARVTQTPRHKVTEMGQEVTMRCQPILGHNTVFWYRQTMMQGLELLAYFRNRAPLDDSGMPKDRFSAEMPDATLATLKIQPSEPRDSAVYFCASGLSTGAEAFFGQGTRLTVV.